These 21 T cell receptor beta chains were all obtained from the same sample, sequenced in a study of CD4 T cells in relation to SARS-CoV-2 and coronaviruses. These receptors have no known antigen. Data came from immunoSEQ multiplex PCR; TCRdb stores just in-frame clones and leaves some out. This table holds about 29,000 clones, about 78% found once. CD4+ T cells from unexposed donors were obtained before the COVID-19 pandemic (2011-2018). The cells were cultured for roughly 11 days before CD4+ T cells were isolated. Sequencing was performed on CD4+ T cells from PBMCs, cultured in vitro. The receptors stem from a human donor in good health.

This rearrangement joins TRBV2 to TRBJ1-6; 7 bases match TRBD1. In germline, CDR1 is SNHLY, CDR2 FYNNEI. Trimming took 6 bases from V and 5 from J; bases not matched to a gene: 10. This CDR3 has 16 amino acids. The CDR3 DNA sequence: TGTGCCAGCAGGAGACAGGGAGTCCGAAATAATTCACCCCTCCACTTT. Amino acids: CASRRQGVRNNSPLHF.

This clone was detected a few times. V usage is TRBV4-2 and J usage is TRBJ2-7; D gene uncertain. The CDR3 length is 13 residues. V dropped 3 bases and J dropped 6 bases, with 12 bases sitting between them. Germline V lookup: CDR1 LGHNA, CDR2 YNFKEQ. The CDR3 is CASSQGSSGEQYF. Written as DNA, the CDR3 is TGTGCCAGCAGCCAGGGGTCATCGGGCGAGCAGTACTTC.

The V and J genes are TRBV27 and TRBJ2-3, with 10 bases lining up with TRBD2. From germline, CDR1 is MNHEY and CDR2 SMNVEV (reference sequence). Germline trimming cut 5 bases from V and 4 bases from J; bases unmatched to any gene: 12. The CDR3 loop spans 17 amino acids. This CDR3 reads CASSAWASGSGADTQYF. The CDR3 bases are TGTGCCAGCAGTGCATGGGCTAGCGGGAGTGGGGCAGATACGCAGTATTTT.

The J gene is TRBJ2-7, the V gene TRBV6-2 or TRBV6-3; TRBD2 matches at 12 bases. Germline CDR1 reads MNHEY; CDR2 reads SVGEGT. This CDR3 contains 15 residues. J gave up 5 bases and V 6 bases, and 8 bases lay outside the gene matches. CDR3 in DNA: TGTGCCAGCAGACCTCTAGCGGGAGGGTTCCACGAGCAGTACTTC. This sequence encodes CASRPLAGGFHEQYF.

This rearrangement joins TRBV5-6 to TRBJ2-7; 7 positions agree with TRBD1. This CDR3 spans 17 amino acids. Unmatched junction bases numbered 11, after V lost 0 bases and J lost 2 bases. Germline-derived CDR1 and CDR2 are SGHDT and YYEEEE. CDR3 DNA: TGTGCCAGCAGCTTGGCCGATATTGGGACAGTAACCTACGAGCAGTACTTC. Its protein is CASSLADIGTVTYEQYF.

This clone was detected only once. CDR3 nucleotides: TGTGCCAGCAGTTTGGGGCTTGACACTGAAGCTTTCTTT. Protein: CASSLGLDTEAFF. The chain has TRBV12-3 or TRBV12-4 and TRBJ1-1; the D gene is possibly TRBD1 (5 bases). Trimming removed 3 bases at V and 3 bases at J, with 8 bases between. CDR3 length: 13 amino acids.

J is TRBJ2-3 and V is TRBV3-1 (or the pseudogene TRBV3-2); 9 positions match TRBD2. The germline gives CDR1 LGHDT, CDR2 YNNKEL (reference sequence). J was trimmed by 6 bases and V by 1 base; bases with no gene match: 5. The CDR3 runs to 15 residues. The CDR3 bases are TGTGCCAGCAGCCAAGGGACTAGCGCAGCGGATACGCAGTATTTT. Protein: CASSQGTSAADTQYF.

This chain links TRBV28 with TRBJ2-5; maybe TRBD1 (5 bases). The CDR3 has 13 amino acids. Germline assignment: CDR1 MDHEN and CDR2 SYDVKM. V dropped 8 bases and J dropped 4 bases, with 14 bases sitting between them. DNA for the CDR3: TGTGCCAGCCAATGGGGCCCCGGAGAGACCCAGTACTTC. Protein: CASQWGPGETQYF.

A few counts support this clone. V gene TRBV27 combines with J gene TRBJ1-6; D not certain. The CDR3 sequence is 15 residues long. Germline CDR1 reads MNHEY; CDR2 reads SMNVEV (reference sequence). V was clipped by 3 bases and J by 6 bases, with 12 bases between them. The CDR3 is CASSFSGLPNSPLHF. CDR3 nucleotide sequence: TGTGCCAGCAGTTTTTCAGGACTACCTAATTCACCCCTCCACTTT.

A few counts support this clone. This rearrangement joins TRBV7-2 to TRBJ2-3, with D possibly TRBD2 on 5 matching bases. Germline CDR1 is SGHTA and CDR2 is FQGNSA. Deletions cut 5 bases from V and 0 bases from J, with 15 bases between. This CDR3 spans 16 amino acids. The CDR3 here is CASSPRYTGSTDTQYF. The CDR3 DNA follows: TGTGCCAGCAGCCCGAGGTATACGGGAAGCACAGATACGCAGTATTTT.

This clone came up once. This chain joins TRBV7-2 and TRBJ2-7; the match to TRBD1 covers 9 bases. Germline loops: CDR1 SGHTA, CDR2 FQGNSA. V shed 3 bases, J shed 7 bases, and the junction held 13 bases outside the gene matches. The CDR3 is 16 amino acids. CDR3 sequence: CASSLNWDRVVKEQYF. DNA of the CDR3: TGTGCCAGCAGCTTGAACTGGGACAGGGTTGTGAAAGAGCAGTACTTC.

This chain connects TRBV9 to TRBJ2-3, with D perhaps matching TRBD2 (5 bases). Trimming left V 2 bases short and J 4 bases short, with 14 bases between. CDR1 SGDLS and CDR2 YYNGEE come from the germline V gene. The CDR3 has 15 amino acids. The CDR3 loop reads CASSVEGLLPDTQYF. The CDR3 nucleotides are TGTGCCAGCAGCGTCGAAGGACTCCTCCCAGATACGCAGTATTTT.

The V gene is TRBV27, the J gene TRBJ1-6, with D unclear. This CDR3 region has 15 residues. From germline, CDR1 is MNHEY and CDR2 SMNVEV (reference sequence). With 3 bases removed from V and 4 bases from J, the gap between germline ends came to 10 bases. The chain's CDR3 is CASSLSRNYNSPLHF. In nucleotides, the CDR3 is TGTGCCAGCAGTTTGTCTCGCAATTATAATTCACCCCTCCACTTT.

This sequence joins TRBV11-2 and TRBJ2-3; TRBD2 might be the D (5 bases). CDR1 and CDR2 (germline): SGHAT, FQNNGV. V was trimmed by 2 bases and J by 6 bases, leaving 9 bases between them. This CDR3 is built from 13 residues. CDR3 region: CASSLMSGDTQYF. In DNA form, the CDR3 reads TGTGCCAGCAGCTTAATGTCGGGGGATACGCAGTATTTT.

The rearrangement links TRBV10-3 to TRBJ2-1; the match to TRBD1 covers 10 bases. V was pared by 4 bases and J by 3 bases, with 6 bases of the junction left unmatched. The CDR3 loop spans 16 amino acids. The germline CDR1 and CDR2 sequences are ENHRY and SYGVKD. CDR3 region: CAISVTGQGDYNEQFF. The CDR3 bases are TGTGCCATCAGTGTGACAGGACAGGGGGACTACAATGAGCAGTTCTTC.

This rearrangement joins TRBV5-1 to TRBJ2-5, with D maybe TRBD2 (6 bases). The germline V and J ends were trimmed by 5 bases and 4 bases, with 18 bases remaining between them. CDR3 size: 15 residues. Per the germline V gene, CDR1 is SGHRS and CDR2 is YFSETQ. The CDR3 region has the DNA TGCGCCAGCAGGGAGGTTGGAGGGGCGAGAGAGACCCAGTACTTC. Translating gives CASREVGGARETQYF. The variable domain in full, with the rest retrieved from reference TRBV5-1 and TRBJ2-5, is KAGVTQTPRYLIKTRGQQVTLSCSPISGHRSVSWYQQTPGQGLQFLFEYFSETQRNKGNFPGRFSGRQFSNSRSEMNVSTLELGDSALYLCASREVGGARETQYFGPGTRLLVL.

The chain combines TRBV18 with TRBJ2-3; D is unresolved. V was shortened by 6 bases and J by 0 bases, with 10 bases between the two germline ends. CDR1 KGHSH and CDR2 LQKENI come from the germline V gene. The CDR3 runs to 14 residues. The CDR3 loop is CASSDQSSTDTQYF. CDR3 in DNA: TGTGCCAGCTCCGACCAGTCGAGCACAGATACGCAGTATTTT.

V is TRBV19 and J is TRBJ1-1, with TRBD1 matching 7 bases. The CDR3 extends over 15 amino acids. V lost 5 bases to trimming and J lost 1 base; unmatched junction nucleotides: 7. Per germline, CDR1 LNHDA and CDR2 SQIVND (reference sequence). CDR3 sequence reads: CASSVDREWNTEAFF. CDR3 DNA: TGTGCCAGTAGTGTCGACAGGGAATGGAACACTGAAGCTTTCTTT.

The chain recombines TRBV10-3 with TRBJ2-2; D gene unclear. Looked up from germline, CDR1 is ENHRY and CDR2 is SYGVKD. The germline V and J ends were trimmed by 7 bases and 0 bases, with 6 bases remaining between them. The CDR3 covers 13 residues. CDR3 sequence: CAITQANTGELFF. The CDR3 DNA follows: TGTGCCATCACCCAGGCGAACACCGGGGAGCTGTTTTTT.

The CDR3 coding sequence is TGTGCCAGCAGCGTAGGGCCGGATGTAGGGGAGACCCAGTACTTC. It translates to CASSVGPDVGETQYF. This chain joins TRBV9 and TRBJ2-5, with no clear D. The V end lost 0 bases, the J end lost 5 bases, and 14 bases lay between the germline ends. Germline V gene data show CDR1 as SGDLS and CDR2 as YYNGEE. CDR3 length equals 15 residues.

The chain has TRBV12-3 or TRBV12-4 and TRBJ1-2; 7 bases match TRBD1. The CDR3 covers 13 residues. Germline trimming cut 3 bases from V and 4 bases from J; bases unmatched to any gene: 2. CDR3 coding DNA: TGTGCCAGCAGTTTTGGGGACAGCTATGGCTACACCTTC. Its translation: CASSFGDSYGYTF.